These 12 T cell receptor beta chains were sequenced from one sample in a study of T cells after yellow fever vaccination. TCRdb reprocessed the 5' RACE reads via MiXCR and lists one record per CDR3 protein. The data show approximately 550,000 distinct CDR3 sequences, approximately 21% seen once. The starting material was PBMCs, obtained 15 days after the yellow fever booster vaccination. The receptors come from a man aged 30 to 39 who received the YFV17D yellow fever vaccine.

The CDR3 region has the DNA TGTGCCAGTACGGCGGCAGGGAGCCGCTACGAGCAGTACTTC. Translating it yields CASTAAGSRYEQYF. The chain uses TRBV19 and TRBJ2-7; the D gene could be TRBD1 or TRBD2 (5 bases each). The CDR3 length is 14 residues. Deletions cut 7 bases from V and 3 bases from J, with 16 bases between. From germline, CDR1 is LNHDA and CDR2 SQIVND (reference sequence).

The V gene is TRBV12-3 or TRBV12-4, the J gene TRBJ2-3; D possibly corresponds to TRBD2 (5 bases). V dropped 6 bases and J dropped 5 bases, with 18 bases sitting between them. The CDR3 extends over 15 amino acids. The CDR3 DNA reads TGTGCCAGCAGCGACCGACACGACCGGGGAGATACGCAGTATTTT. Translation: CASSDRHDRGDTQYF.

V and J are TRBV27 and TRBJ2-7, with TRBD1 as a possible D gene (6 bases). The V end lost 2 bases, the J end lost 6 bases, and 17 bases lay between the germline ends. The V gene's germline CDR1 is MNHEY and CDR2 SMNVEV (reference sequence). The CDR3 runs to 15 residues. The CDR3 nucleotides are TGTGCCAGCAGTTTAGCTGGCAGGGGTGGCTTCGAGCAGTACTTC. Translating gives CASSLAGRGGFEQYF.

J is TRBJ2-2 and V is TRBV15; TRBD2 matches at 9 bases. Trimming took 6 bases from V and 0 from J; bases not matched to a gene: 2. The germline V gene encodes CDR1 LNHNV and CDR2 YYDKDF (reference sequence). The CDR3 loop spans 15 amino acids. The CDR3 nucleotides read TGTGCCACCAGGATAGCGGGGGCGAACACCGGGGAGCTGTTTTTT. Protein: CATRIAGANTGELFF.

V usage is TRBV29-1 and J usage is TRBJ2-6; D is perhaps TRBD1 or TRBD2 (5 bases each). The CDR3 consists of 14 residues. V lost 7 bases and J lost 3, with 13 bases in between. Germline V CDR1 and CDR2: SQVTM, ANQGSEA. The CDR3 bases are TGCAGCGCGGGGACCGCAAATGGGGCCAACGTCCTGACTTTC. Amino acid sequence: CSAGTANGANVLTF.

The V and J genes are TRBV27 and TRBJ2-7; D might be TRBD1 (6 bases). Germline CDR1 is MNHEY and CDR2 is SMNVEV (reference sequence). Trimming took off 0 bases at V and 6 bases at J, with 9 bases between the two ends. CDR3 size: 13 residues. This chain's CDR3 is CASSLSGALEQYF. In DNA form, the CDR3 reads TGTGCCAGCAGTTTATCGGGGGCGCTCGAGCAGTACTTC.

This clonotype has only a few counts. The chain has TRBV12-3 or TRBV12-4 and TRBJ1-2, with 7 nucleotides matching TRBD1. V shed 5 bases, J shed 5 bases, and the junction held 2 bases outside the gene matches. This CDR3 has 12 residues. For the CDR3, the DNA is TGTGCCAGCAGTCCAGGGGGGTATGGCTACACCTTC. It translates to CASSPGGYGYTF.

The rearrangement uses TRBV7-2 and TRBJ2-1; maybe TRBD1 (6 bases). This CDR3 has 15 amino acids. Between the trimmed V and J ends, which lost 4 bases and 9 bases, there was a span of 19 bases. Germline V lookup: CDR1 SGHTA, CDR2 FQGNSA. The CDR3 sequence: CASSSQGGAIGEQFF. The DNA of the CDR3 is TGTGCCAGCAGCTCACAGGGTGGTGCGATAGGTGAGCAGTTCTTC. Variable domain in full (rest from reference TRBV7-2 and TRBJ2-1): GAGVSQSPSNKVTEKGKDVELRCDPISGHTALYWYRQSLGQGLEFLIYFQGNSAPDKSGLPSDRFSAERTGGSVSTLTIQRTQQEDSAVYLCASSSQGGAIGEQFFGPGTRLTVL.

The gene calls are TRBV5-1 and TRBJ2-7, with D possibly matching TRBD2 (7 bases). The V and J ends lost 2 bases and 1 base respectively, with 10 bases between them. CDR3 length: 14 residues. CDR1 and CDR2 from the germline V gene are SGHRS and YFSETQ. CDR3 region: CASSFEGGSYEQYF. The CDR3 bases are TGCGCCAGCAGCTTCGAGGGGGGGTCCTACGAGCAGTACTTC.

This clonotype turned up a few times. The chain uses TRBV6-5 and TRBJ1-4; D is uncertain. This CDR3 spans 14 amino acids. V lost 2 bases and J 9 bases, leaving 13 bases between the germline ends. Germline V gene lookup returns CDR1 MNHEY and CDR2 SVGAGI. The CDR3 bases are TGTGCCAGCAGTTACGTACGGTGGGCCCAAAAACTGTTTTTT. As protein: CASSYVRWAQKLFF.

The chain employs TRBV29-1 and TRBJ2-3, with 7 bases fitting TRBD1. This CDR3 has 13 amino acids. Trimming at V came to 5 bases and at J to 4 bases, leaving 6 bases not matched to a gene. Looked up from germline, CDR1 is SQVTM and CDR2 is ANQGSEA. The CDR3 nucleotides read TGCAGCGTTCGACAGGGCGGTCCAGATACGCAGTATTTT. It is translated as CSVRQGGPDTQYF.

This rearrangement joins TRBV5-8 to TRBJ2-7; D gene ambiguous. The CDR3 covers 8 residues. V lost 7 bases and J lost 4, with 0 bases in between. In germline, CDR1 is SGHTS, CDR2 YDEGEE. Written as DNA, the CDR3 is TGTGCCAGCTACGAGCAGTACTTC. The encoded protein is CASYEQYF.